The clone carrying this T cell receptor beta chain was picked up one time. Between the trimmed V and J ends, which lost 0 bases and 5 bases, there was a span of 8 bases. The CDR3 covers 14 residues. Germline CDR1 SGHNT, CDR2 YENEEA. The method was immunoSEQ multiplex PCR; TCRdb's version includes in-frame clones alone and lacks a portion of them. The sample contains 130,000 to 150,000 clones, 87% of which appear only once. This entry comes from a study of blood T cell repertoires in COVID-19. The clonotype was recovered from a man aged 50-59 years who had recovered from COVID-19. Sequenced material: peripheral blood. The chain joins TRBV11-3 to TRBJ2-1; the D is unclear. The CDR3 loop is CASSLDSPNNEQFF. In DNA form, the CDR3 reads TGTGCCAGCAGCTTAGATTCCCCAAACAATGAGCAGTTCTTC.